The clone carrying this TCR beta chain was counted at least ten times. No antigen is known for it. Unique molecular identifiers were present in the TCR beta cDNA libraries. Some 500,000 cDNA molecules were obtained per 1 to 10 million input T cells. TCRdb reprocessed the PCR reads via MiXCR and lists one record per CDR3 protein. This repertoire shows about 170,000 distinct CDR3 sequences, approximately 31% found once; its top ten account for about 1.6%. The record originates from a study of post-analysis software for immune sequencing data. On the study more broadly: Included courses were relapsing-remitting and secondary progressive multiple sclerosis; progressive-relapsing multiple sclerosis was also included.

The CDR3 sequence is 15 residues long. The V end was cut by 5 bases, the J end by 7 bases, with 21 bases between. Per the germline V gene, CDR1 is SQVTM and CDR2 is ANQGSEA. Regarding the study as a whole: F measure showed strong co-clustering of same-batch samples. Significantly decreased normalized Chao1 diversity was recorded for multiple sclerosis patients relative to controls. Controls had lower frequencies than patients of a few TRBV segments, which included TRBV5-6, TRBV5-1 and TRBV20-1.

This clonotype was obtained from a girl aged 10 to 17 with multiple sclerosis. The sequencing sample was made of blood. The chain combines TRBV29-1 with TRBJ2-1, with D uncertain. CDR3 loop: CSVYKGPQLFNEQFF. Here the CDR3 DNA reads TGCAGCGTTTATAAGGGCCCCCAACTGTTTAATGAGCAGTTCTTC.